Listed here are 32 T cell receptor beta chains from one sample, sequenced in a study of T cell changes during pregnancy in multiple sclerosis. The table came from immunoSEQ multiplex PCR; TCRdb's copy has only in-frame clones and leaves some out. The table records about 32,000 clones, more than 70% of them present only once. The specimen comprised CD8+ T cells from peripheral blood mononuclear cells, sampled in the first trimester of pregnancy. The receptors come from a female donor with multiple sclerosis, enrolled in a pregnancy study.

The chain couples TRBV18 to TRBJ1-2, with 10 bases fitting TRBD1. Germline V lookup: CDR1 KGHSH, CDR2 LQKENI. There are 19 residues in the CDR3. Germline trimming cut 3 bases from V and 8 bases from J; bases unmatched to any gene: 21. The CDR3 spells CASSPLRTPGQGTAGGYTF. CDR3 bases: TGTGCCAGCTCACCGCTAAGGACGCCGGGACAGGGGACTGCTGGAGGCTACACCTTC. The full variable domain, its missing parts supplied by reference TRBV18 and TRBJ1-2, is NAGVMQNPRHLVRRRGQEARLRCSPMKGHSHVYWYRQLPEEGLKFMVYLQKENIIDESGMPKERFSAEFPKEGPSILRIQQVVRGDSAAYFCASSPLRTPGQGTAGGYTFGSGTRLTVV.

The V and J genes are TRBV29-1 and TRBJ2-1; TRBD2 aligns across 14 bases. The CDR3 consists of 14 residues. CDR1 is SQVTM, CDR2 ANQGSEA, per germline. The ends lost 6 bases at V and 9 bases at J; junction bases unmatched: 7. As DNA, the CDR3 is TGCAGCGTCATAGGGACTAGCGGGAGTTCTGAGCAGTTCTTC. As protein: CSVIGTSGSSEQFF.

The V gene is TRBV6-4, the J gene TRBJ2-3; D remains ambiguous. V was cut by 5 bases and J by 1 base, with 16 bases left in between. Germline assignment: CDR1 MRHNA and CDR2 SNTAGT. CDR3 length: 16 amino acids. CDR3 sequence reads: CASSYPPGSGTDTQYF. The CDR3 DNA reads TGTGCCAGCAGTTACCCGCCAGGAAGTGGCACAGATACGCAGTATTTT.

The chain employs TRBV2 and TRBJ2-7; 9 nucleotides match TRBD2. The CDR3 covers 14 residues. The V gene end was trimmed by 2 bases and the J gene end by 4 bases; junction bases not matched to a gene: 3. The germline CDR1 and CDR2 sequences are SNHLY and FYNNEI. The CDR3 protein is CASSELAGSYEQYF. DNA of the CDR3: TGTGCCAGCAGTGAACTAGCGGGGTCATACGAGCAGTACTTC.

This clone was counted once. The chain uses TRBV2 and TRBJ2-7; 7 nucleotides match TRBD1. From germline, CDR1 is SNHLY and CDR2 FYNNEI. J was trimmed by 6 bases and V by 1 base; bases with no gene match: 3. CDR3 length equals 13 residues. CDR3 residues: CASSEEGAVEQYF. In DNA form, the CDR3 reads TGTGCCAGCAGTGAAGAGGGGGCGGTCGAGCAGTACTTC.

The chain recombines TRBV9 with TRBJ2-7; D ambiguous. Germline CDR1 and CDR2: SGDLS and YYNGEE. The CDR3 consists of 14 residues. The V end lost 4 bases, the J end lost 6 bases, and 17 bases lay between the germline ends. The CDR3 nucleotides read TGTGCCAGCAGCCCCTATCTGGCTGGCGGCGAGCAGTACTTC. Amino acids: CASSPYLAGGEQYF.

This chain uses TRBV4-3 with TRBJ2-6; D is possibly TRBD1 (6 bases). The CDR3 extends over 16 amino acids. The V gene's germline CDR1 is LGHNA and CDR2 YSLEER. The V gene lost 3 bases and the J gene lost 1 base, with 10 bases spanning the gap. The CDR3 region has the DNA TGCGCCAGCAGCCAGTCAGGGGTTTCTGGGGCCAACGTCCTGACTTTC. It codes for CASSQSGVSGANVLTF.

This clone was seen only once. The chain uses TRBV4-1 and TRBJ2-1; 13 nucleotides agree with TRBD2. The germline V gene has CDR1 MGHRA and CDR2 YSYEKL. There are 16 residues in the CDR3. V lost 4 bases to trimming and J lost 5 bases; unmatched junction nucleotides: 5. This CDR3 reads CASSRPGTSGDNEQFF. The CDR3 DNA is TGCGCCAGCAGCCGACCCGGGACTAGCGGGGACAATGAGCAGTTCTTC.

The chain links TRBV27 to TRBJ2-7; 7 bases align to TRBD2. Germline V lookup: CDR1 MNHEY, CDR2 SMNVEV (reference sequence). Trimming cost V 1 base and J 6 bases; bases outside gene matches: 6. This CDR3 has 14 amino acids. The CDR3 protein is CASSLYGGSVEQYF. CDR3 bases: TGTGCCAGCAGTTTATACGGGGGGTCCGTCGAGCAGTACTTC.

This clone was observed once. Other DNA sequences within the sample encode an identical CDR3. The V call is TRBV4-1, the J call TRBJ2-3; TRBD1 matches at 7 bases. The length of the CDR3 is 14 residues. CDR1 is MGHRA and CDR2 is YSYEKL in the germline V gene. V trimming: 3 bases; J trimming: 3 bases; junction bases outside the gene matches: 3. CDR3 DNA sequence: TGCGCCAGCAGCCACTTGACAGGGACAGATACGCAGTATTTT. Residues: CASSHLTGTDTQYF.

V is TRBV7-2 and J is TRBJ2-2; possible D gene TRBD2, 5 bases. Looked up from germline, CDR1 is SGHTA and CDR2 is FQGNSA. CDR3 length: 15 amino acids. The V end lost 2 bases, the J end lost 2 bases, and 9 bases lay between the germline ends. CDR3 sequence: CASSLRGKNTGELFF. The CDR3 DNA follows: TGTGCCAGCAGCTTAAGAGGGAAAAACACCGGGGAGCTGTTTTTT.

The V gene is TRBV4-1, the J gene TRBJ2-1, with 7 bases that match TRBD2. Per the germline V gene, CDR1 is MGHRA and CDR2 is YSYEKL. The CDR3 length is 16 residues. Trimming removed 0 bases from V and 7 bases from J; junction bases left unmatched: 9. The CDR3 DNA is TGCGCCAGCAGCCAAGAATTCCGGGGAGCGGGGAATGAGCAGTTCTTC. Translation: CASSQEFRGAGNEQFF.

This clone was found once. The genes are TRBV7-8 and TRBJ1-2, with 12 bases lining up with TRBD1. Germline CDR1 is SGHVS and CDR2 is FQNEAQ. The CDR3 has 15 residues. Losses at the gene ends were 3 bases for V and 5 bases for J; bases not matched to a gene: 4. CDR3 DNA sequence: TGTGCCAGCAGCTTTGGGACAGGGGGCGCTTATGGCTACACCTTC. Amino acids: CASSFGTGGAYGYTF.

This chain joins TRBV5-6 and TRBJ2-5, with 10 bases fitting TRBD1. Germline assignment: CDR1 SGHDT and CDR2 YYEEEE. After removal of 5 bases from V and 4 bases from J, the junction contained 8 bases not matched to a gene. The CDR3 covers 15 residues. In DNA form, the CDR3 reads TGTGCCAGCAGGTCCGGGACAGGGGTGAGAGAGACCCAGTACTTC. It specifies CASRSGTGVRETQYF.

CDR3 region: CASSPPGQRIYGYTF. CDR3 in DNA: TGTGCCAGCTCACCACCGGGACAGAGAATCTATGGCTACACCTTC. This chain joins TRBV18 and TRBJ1-2, with 7 bases matching TRBD1. Germline CDR1 is KGHSH and CDR2 is LQKENI. CDR3 length: 15 residues. V lost 0 bases, J lost 4 bases, and 5 bases stayed unmatched.

The rearrangement joins TRBV6-1 to TRBJ2-3; 10 bases line up with TRBD2. Germline V lookup: CDR1 MNHNS, CDR2 SASEGT. V was pared by 2 bases and J by 4 bases, with 6 bases of the junction left unmatched. The CDR3 has 16 amino acids. As DNA, the CDR3 is TGTGCCAGCAGTGAACCAGAGCGGGAGGGGTCAGATACGCAGTATTTT. This translates into CASSEPEREGSDTQYF.

This rearrangement joins TRBV10-3 to TRBJ2-7; unclear D gene. The V gene lost 2 bases and the J gene lost 5 bases, with 10 bases spanning the gap. There are 13 residues in the CDR3. CDR1 ENHRY and CDR2 SYGVKD come from the germline V gene. The CDR3 here is CAISEGHRDEQYF. CDR3 sequence (DNA): TGTGCCATCAGTGAGGGCCACCGGGACGAGCAGTACTTC.

The chain employs TRBV2 and TRBJ2-7, with 7 bases lining up with TRBD2. Losses at the gene ends were 2 bases for V and 0 bases for J; bases not matched to a gene: 10. The germline gives CDR1 SNHLY, CDR2 FYNNEI. This CDR3 has 17 amino acids. The CDR3 protein is CASSERRDLAASYEQYF. In DNA, the CDR3 is TGTGCCAGCAGTGAAAGGAGAGACCTAGCGGCCTCCTACGAGCAGTACTTC.

The chain links TRBV28 to TRBJ1-1, with 8 nucleotides matching TRBD1. This CDR3 is built from 20 residues. Germline V gives CDR1 MDHEN, CDR2 SYDVKM. J lost 5 bases, V lost 1 base, and 21 bases had no gene match. The CDR3 region is CASSLSYKTGQGRGMTEAFF. CDR3 nucleotides: TGTGCCAGCAGTTTATCATACAAGACTGGACAGGGACGAGGAATGACTGAAGCTTTCTTT.

The chain couples TRBV29-1 to TRBJ2-5, with 7 bases fitting TRBD2. The CDR3 extends over 14 amino acids. V gave up 0 bases and J gave up 5 bases; unmatched junction bases: 6. Germline V gene data show CDR1 as SQVTM and CDR2 as ANQGSEA. The CDR3 loop reads CSVEDGGSGETQYF. CDR3 in DNA: TGCAGCGTTGAAGACGGCGGGAGTGGGGAGACCCAGTACTTC.

The genes are TRBV27 and TRBJ2-3; TRBD2 is a possible D gene (5 bases). CDR1 is MNHEY and CDR2 is SMNVEV in the germline V gene (reference sequence). V gave up 2 bases and J gave up 2 bases, with 14 bases separating them. The CDR3 contains 16 residues. The chain's CDR3 is CASSLAESGNTDTQYF. CDR3 nucleotide sequence: TGTGCCAGCAGTTTAGCGGAGAGCGGAAACACAGATACGCAGTATTTT.

Worth noting for this clone: An end of the junction does not agree with germline; a read error may underlie this. This chain links TRBV7-7 with TRBJ2-3; possibly TRBD1 for D (6 bases). The CDR3 extends over 17 amino acids. Germline V gene data show CDR1 as SSHAT and CDR2 as FNYEAQ (reference sequence). The CDR3 is CASSQWSMGAETDTQYF. The CDR3 DNA sequence: TGTGCTAGCAGCCAATGGAGCATGGGGGCCGAAACAGATACGCAGTATTTT.

This clone was detected only a few times. The chain links TRBV29-1 to TRBJ1-2; 12 bases align to TRBD1. The trim removed 4 bases at V and 8 bases at J, leaving 17 bases unmatched. The CDR3 has 17 residues. Germline V lookup: CDR1 SQVTM, CDR2 ANQGSEA. CDR3 residues: CSVASLTGTGGAEGYTF. CDR3 sequence (DNA): TGCAGCGTTGCAAGCTTAACCGGGACAGGGGGCGCGGAAGGCTACACCTTC.

The chain uses TRBV19 and TRBJ2-7; the match to TRBD2 covers 8 bases. Losses at the gene ends were 6 bases for V and 3 bases for J; bases not matched to a gene: 7. The CDR3 runs to 14 residues. Germline lookup yields CDR1 LNHDA and CDR2 SQIVND (reference sequence). CDR3 residues: CASRLAAGNYEQYF. The CDR3, as DNA: TGTGCCAGTAGACTAGCGGCCGGGAACTACGAGCAGTACTTC.

V and J are TRBV9 and TRBJ1-1; TRBD1 matches 7 bases. The CDR3 loop spans 15 amino acids. CDR1 SGDLS and CDR2 YYNGEE come from the germline V gene. J lost 1 base, V lost 4 bases, and 7 bases had no gene match. The CDR3 here is CASSPNPGGNTEAFF. Written as DNA, the CDR3 is TGTGCCAGCAGCCCCAACCCAGGGGGGAACACTGAAGCTTTCTTT.

The CDR3 bases are TGTGCCACCAGATACAGGGTAAGCAATCAGCCCCAGCATTTT. Its protein is CATRYRVSNQPQHF. V usage is TRBV27 and J usage is TRBJ1-5; maybe TRBD1 (6 bases). CDR3 size: 14 residues. The germline gives CDR1 MNHEY, CDR2 SMNVEV (reference sequence). Trimming removed 10 bases at V and 1 base at J, with 14 bases between.

The J gene is TRBJ2-7, the V gene TRBV5-4; 10 positions agree with TRBD2. Losses at the gene ends were 4 bases for V and 5 bases for J; bases not matched to a gene: 6. This CDR3 spans 14 amino acids. Looked up from germline, CDR1 is SGHNT and CDR2 is YYREEE (reference sequence). For the CDR3, the DNA is TGTGCCAGCAGCCCCGGGACTAGCGTAAACGAGCAGTACTTC. It yields the protein CASSPGTSVNEQYF.

This clone was detected only once. The chain recombines TRBV11-2 with TRBJ1-1, with a tentative D call TRBD1 (5 bases). Germline V CDR1 and CDR2: SGHAT, FQNNGV. The CDR3 runs to 14 residues. The germline V and J ends were trimmed by 3 bases and 1 base, with 9 bases remaining between them. Here the CDR3 DNA reads TGTGCCAGCAGCTTCGGGGGGGAGAACACTGAAGCTTTCTTT. The encoded protein is CASSFGGENTEAFF.

This CDR3 is CASSLLHRALAKNIQYF. Written as DNA, the CDR3 is TGTGCCAGCAGCTTACTGCACAGGGCCCTAGCCAAAAACATTCAGTACTTC. The V call is TRBV7-2, the J call TRBJ2-4, with TRBD1 as a possible D gene (6 bases). The CDR3 totals 17 residues. Germline V CDR1 and CDR2: SGHTA, FQGNSA. Deletions cut 2 bases from V and 0 bases from J, with 14 bases between. The full variable domain, with the rest looked up from reference TRBV7-2 and TRBJ2-4, is GAGVSQSPSNKVTEKGKDVELRCDPISGHTALYWYRQSLGQGLEFLIYFQGNSAPDKSGLPSDRFSAERTGGSVSTLTIQRTQQEDSAVYLCASSLLHRALAKNIQYFGAGTRLSVL.

The sample holds a few counts of this clone. The chain uses TRBV19 and TRBJ1-2; tentatively, D is TRBD1 (5 bases). The length of the CDR3 is 13 residues. Trimming pared 8 bases from V and 2 bases from J, leaving 12 bases between. CDR1 LNHDA and CDR2 SQIVND come from the germline V gene (reference sequence). CDR3 DNA sequence: TGTGCCAGTGAAGACGGGGGGAACTATGGCTACACCTTC. This gives the protein CASEDGGNYGYTF.

V is TRBV5-1 and J is TRBJ2-7; 7 nucleotides agree with TRBD1. V trimming: 1 base; J trimming: 4 bases; junction bases outside the gene matches: 11. The CDR3 length is 16 residues. CDR1 is SGHRS and CDR2 is YFSETQ in the germline V gene. The CDR3 DNA is TGCGCCAGCAGCTTGATCGTCGCGTCAGGGGGATACGAGCAGTACTTC. Encoded protein: CASSLIVASGGYEQYF.

This chain connects TRBV9 to TRBJ2-3; TRBD2 matches at 7 bases. This CDR3 is 17 amino acids long. CDR1 is SGDLS and CDR2 is YYNGEE in the germline V gene. Trimming cost V 0 bases and J 5 bases; bases outside gene matches: 12. The CDR3 loop is CASSVDSPGGGGDTQYF. The CDR3 DNA reads TGTGCCAGCAGCGTAGATAGTCCGGGAGGCGGGGGAGATACGCAGTATTTT.